Listed below are T cell receptor beta chains from one sample, sequenced in a study of CD8+ T cells in alopecia areata. The table came from immunoSEQ multiplex PCR; TCRdb's copy has only in-frame clones and leaves some out. The sample holds approximately 210,000 clones, approximately 56% seen once. Specimen: CD4+ T cells sorted from blood, collected at week 4, from a patient treated with tofacitinib. These receptors originate from a human donor with alopecia areata. CDR3s include the opening cysteine and the closing phenylalanine or tryptophan. Fields, in order: clone size, J gene, D gene, V gene, CDR3 protein, CDR3 DNA. D genes are given only for firm matches. The size entry is marked missing in some rows and otherwise reads once, few, many or a size class.

- | TRBJ1-3 | - | TRBV5-6 | CASSRQPGPYSGNTIYF | TGTGCCAGCAGCCGCCAACCGGGCCCCTACTCTGGAAACACCATATATTTT
few | TRBJ2-3 | - | TRBV4-2 | CASSSRTDTQYF | TGTGCCAGCAGCTCCCGCACAGATACGCAGTATTTT
few | TRBJ1-1 | TRBD1 | TRBV2 | CASNMKRDREAFF | TGTGCCAGCAATATGAAAAGGGACAGGGAAGCTTTCTTT
few | TRBJ2-3 | TRBD2 | TRBV23-1 | CASSQVPRGGGTDTQYF | TGCGCCAGCAGTCAAGTGCCGCGGGGGGGCGGCACAGATACGCAGTATTTT
few | TRBJ1-1 | TRBD1 | TRBV19 | CASSMGQGTPEAFF | TGTGCCAGTAGTATGGGACAGGGTACGCCTGAAGCTTTCTTT
few | TRBJ1-3 | - | TRBV9 | CASSVKNGNTIYF | TGTGCCAGCAGCGTAAAGAATGGAAACACCATATATTTT
- | TRBJ1-2 | TRBD1 | TRBV7-9 | CASSRDSYGYTF | TGTGCCAGCAGCAGGGACAGCTATGGCTACACCTTC
- | TRBJ2-6 | - | TRBV5-1 | CASSLRASGANVLTF | TGCGCCAGCAGCTTGAGGGCCTCTGGGGCCAACGTCCTGACTTTC
- | TRBJ1-1 | - | TRBV5-6 | CASSLGGVVNTEAFF | TGTGCCAGCAGCTTGGGTGGGGTTGTGAACACTGAAGCTTTCTTT
- | TRBJ1-2 | - | TRBV4-1 | CASSQNLAGNYGYTF | TGCGCCAGCAGCCAAAACCTTGCCGGGAACTATGGCTACACCTTC
- | TRBJ2-1 | TRBD2 | TRBV30 | CAGSGGAAREQFF | TGTGCCGGTAGCGGGGGGGCAGCTCGGGAGCAGTTCTTC
- | TRBJ1-2 | TRBD1 | TRBV7-9 | CASSLAPVDRVRGYTF | TGTGCCAGCAGCTTAGCCCCCGTGGACAGGGTGAGGGGCTACACCTTC
- | TRBJ2-7 | TRBD2 | TRBV7-2 | CASSLDSSGGRQYF | TGTGCCAGCAGCTTAGACTCTAGCGGGGGTAGGCAGTACTTC
- | TRBJ1-2 | TRBD1 | TRBV28 | CASSAPGTGGYGYTF | TGTGCCAGCAGTGCACCCGGGACAGGGGGGTATGGCTACACCTTC
- | TRBJ1-6 | - | TRBV25-1 | CASSLQINSPLHF | TGTGCCAGCAGTCTCCAGATTAATTCACCCCTCCACTTT
- | TRBJ2-5 | - | TRBV30 | CAWSVRGLAETQYF | TGTGCCTGGAGTGTACGAGGGCTAGCTGAGACCCAGTACTTC
few | TRBJ1-6 | - | TRBV21-1 | CASSKGAVGSPLHF | TGTGCCAGCAGCAAAGGTGCAGTAGGGTCACCCCTCCACTTT
- | TRBJ1-5 | - | TRBV30 | CAWSVRRSGVNQPQHF | TGTGCCTGGAGTGTACGTCGGAGCGGGGTCAATCAGCCCCAGCATTTT
- | TRBJ1-5 | - | TRBV6-5 | CASNSIGGSQHF | TGTGCCAGCAATTCGATCGGGGGGTCCCAGCATTTT
- | TRBJ2-1 | - | TRBV7-9 | CASSSMDSNEQFF | TGTGCCAGCAGCTCCATGGACAGCAATGAGCAGTTCTTC
- | TRBJ2-3 | - | TRBV2 | CASSDGGGGDTQYF | TGTGCCAGCAGTGATGGTGGGGGCGGAGATACGCAGTATTTT
- | TRBJ1-6 | - | TRBV7-9 | CASREGNYNSPLHF | TGTGCCAGCAGAGAAGGGAACTATAATTCACCCCTCCACTTT
- | TRBJ2-3 | - | TRBV2 | CASSIGQRTDTQYF | TGTGCCAGCAGCATTGGACAGCGGACAGATACGCAGTATTTT
once | TRBJ1-2 | - | TRBV29-1 | CSFLTALSYGYTF | TGCAGCTTTTTGACAGCCCTATCCTATGGCTACACCTTC
few | TRBJ2-6 | - | TRBV9 | CASSPVGGANVLTF | TGTGCCAGCAGCCCCGTGGGTGGGGCCAACGTCCTGACTTTC